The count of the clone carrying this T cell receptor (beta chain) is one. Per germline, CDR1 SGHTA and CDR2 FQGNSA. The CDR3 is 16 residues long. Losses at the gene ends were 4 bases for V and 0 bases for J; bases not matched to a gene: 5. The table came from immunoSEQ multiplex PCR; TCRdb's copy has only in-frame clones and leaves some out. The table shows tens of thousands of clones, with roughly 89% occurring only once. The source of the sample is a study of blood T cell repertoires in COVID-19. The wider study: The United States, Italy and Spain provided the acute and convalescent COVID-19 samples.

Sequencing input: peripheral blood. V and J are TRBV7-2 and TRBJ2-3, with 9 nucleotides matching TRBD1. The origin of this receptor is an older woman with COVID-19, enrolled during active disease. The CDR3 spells CASSSQGALSTDTQYF. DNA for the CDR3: TGTGCCAGCAGCTCACAGGGGGCCCTAAGCACAGATACGCAGTATTTT.